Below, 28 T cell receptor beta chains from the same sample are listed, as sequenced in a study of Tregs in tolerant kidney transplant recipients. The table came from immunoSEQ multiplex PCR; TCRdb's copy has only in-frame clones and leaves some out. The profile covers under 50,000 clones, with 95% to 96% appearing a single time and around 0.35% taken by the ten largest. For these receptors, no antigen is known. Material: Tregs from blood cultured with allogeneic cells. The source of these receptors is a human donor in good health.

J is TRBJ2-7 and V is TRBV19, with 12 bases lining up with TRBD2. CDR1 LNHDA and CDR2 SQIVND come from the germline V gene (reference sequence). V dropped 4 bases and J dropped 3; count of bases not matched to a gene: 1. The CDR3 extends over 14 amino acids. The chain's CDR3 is CASSRTSGIYEQYF. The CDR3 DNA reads TGTGCCAGTAGTAGGACTAGCGGGATCTACGAGCAGTACTTC.

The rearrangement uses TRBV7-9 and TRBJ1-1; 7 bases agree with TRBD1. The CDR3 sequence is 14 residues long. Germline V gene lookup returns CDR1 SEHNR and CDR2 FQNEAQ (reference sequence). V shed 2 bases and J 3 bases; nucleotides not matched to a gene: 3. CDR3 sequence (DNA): TGTGCCAGCAGCTTAAATCAGGGGGACACTGAAGCTTTCTTT. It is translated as CASSLNQGDTEAFF. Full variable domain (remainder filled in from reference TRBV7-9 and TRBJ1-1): DTGVSQNPRHKITKRGQNVTFRCDPISEHNRLYWYRQTLGQGPEFLTYFQNEAQLEKSRLLSDRFSAERPKGSFSTLEIQRTEQGDSAMYLCASSLNQGDTEAFFGQGTRLTVV.

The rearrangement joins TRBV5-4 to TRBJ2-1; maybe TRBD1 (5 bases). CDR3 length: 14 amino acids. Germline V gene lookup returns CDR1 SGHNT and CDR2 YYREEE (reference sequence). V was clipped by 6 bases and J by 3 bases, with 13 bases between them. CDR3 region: CASNNPGHYNEQFF. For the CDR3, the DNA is TGTGCCAGCAACAACCCAGGACACTACAATGAGCAGTTCTTC.

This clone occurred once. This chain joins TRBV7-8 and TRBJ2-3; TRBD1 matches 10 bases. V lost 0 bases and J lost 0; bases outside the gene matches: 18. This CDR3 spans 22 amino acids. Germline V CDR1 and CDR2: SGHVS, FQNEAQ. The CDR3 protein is CASSLARGDRGRIPPSTDTQYF. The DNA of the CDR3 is TGTGCCAGCAGCTTAGCGCGTGGGGACAGGGGACGGATTCCCCCTAGCACAGATACGCAGTATTTT.

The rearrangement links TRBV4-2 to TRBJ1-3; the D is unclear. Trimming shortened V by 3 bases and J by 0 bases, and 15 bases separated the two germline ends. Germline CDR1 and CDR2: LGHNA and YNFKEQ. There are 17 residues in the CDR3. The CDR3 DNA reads TGTGCCAGCAGCCAGGACTTTACAAACCTCTCTGGAAACACCATATATTTT. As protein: CASSQDFTNLSGNTIYF.

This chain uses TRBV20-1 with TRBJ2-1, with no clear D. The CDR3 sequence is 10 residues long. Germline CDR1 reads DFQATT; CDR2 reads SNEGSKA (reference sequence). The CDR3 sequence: CSRFANEQFF. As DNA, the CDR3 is TGCAGCCGATTTGCGAATGAGCAGTTCTTC.

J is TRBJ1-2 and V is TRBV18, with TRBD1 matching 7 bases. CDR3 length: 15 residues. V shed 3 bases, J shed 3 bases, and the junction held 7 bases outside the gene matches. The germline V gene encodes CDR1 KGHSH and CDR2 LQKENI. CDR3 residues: CASSPITGTDYGYTF. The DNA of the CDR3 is TGTGCCAGCTCACCGATCACCGGGACAGACTATGGCTACACCTTC.

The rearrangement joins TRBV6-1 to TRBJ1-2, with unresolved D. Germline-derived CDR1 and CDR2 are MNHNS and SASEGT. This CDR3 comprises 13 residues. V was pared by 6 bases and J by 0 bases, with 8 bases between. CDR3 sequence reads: CASRVDTNYGYTF. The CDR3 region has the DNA TGTGCCAGCAGAGTAGACACTAACTATGGCTACACCTTC.

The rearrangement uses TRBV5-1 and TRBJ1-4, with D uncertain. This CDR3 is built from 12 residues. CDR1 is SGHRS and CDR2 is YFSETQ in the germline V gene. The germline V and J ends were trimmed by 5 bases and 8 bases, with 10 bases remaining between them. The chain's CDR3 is CASRGLGEKLFF. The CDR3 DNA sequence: TGCGCCAGCAGGGGGTTGGGCGAAAAACTGTTTTTT.

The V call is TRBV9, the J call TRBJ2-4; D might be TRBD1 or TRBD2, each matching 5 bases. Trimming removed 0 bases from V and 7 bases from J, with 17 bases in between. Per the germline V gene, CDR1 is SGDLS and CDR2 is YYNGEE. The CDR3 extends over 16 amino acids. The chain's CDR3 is CASSVDPREGANIQYF. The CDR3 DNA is TGTGCCAGCAGCGTAGACCCCCGGGAAGGGGCGAACATTCAGTACTTC.

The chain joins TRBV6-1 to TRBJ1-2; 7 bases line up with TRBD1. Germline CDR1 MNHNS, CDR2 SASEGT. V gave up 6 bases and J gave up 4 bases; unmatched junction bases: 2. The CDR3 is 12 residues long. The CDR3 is CASRDRAYGYTF. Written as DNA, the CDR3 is TGTGCCAGCAGAGACAGGGCCTATGGCTACACCTTC.

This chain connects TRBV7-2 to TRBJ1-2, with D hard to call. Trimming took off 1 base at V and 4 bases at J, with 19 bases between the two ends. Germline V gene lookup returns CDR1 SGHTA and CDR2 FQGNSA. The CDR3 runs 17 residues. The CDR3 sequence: CASSLVPLKLNSYGYTF. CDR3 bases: TGTGCCAGCAGCTTAGTCCCCTTAAAGCTCAATTCCTATGGCTACACCTTC. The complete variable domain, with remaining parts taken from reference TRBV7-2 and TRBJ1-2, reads GAGVSQSPSNKVTEKGKDVELRCDPISGHTALYWYRQSLGQGLEFLIYFQGNSAPDKSGLPSDRFSAERTGGSVSTLTIQRTQQEDSAVYLCASSLVPLKLNSYGYTFGSGTRLTVV.

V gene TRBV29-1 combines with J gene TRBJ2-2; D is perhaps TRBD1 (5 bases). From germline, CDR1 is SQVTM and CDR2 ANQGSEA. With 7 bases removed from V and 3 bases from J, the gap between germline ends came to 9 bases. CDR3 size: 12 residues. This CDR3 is CSALQDTGELFF. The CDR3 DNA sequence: TGCAGCGCTTTACAGGACACCGGGGAGCTGTTTTTT.

CDR3 sequence: CASSRRMDSWNTEAFF. CDR3 DNA sequence: TGCGCCAGCAGTCGAAGGATGGACAGTTGGAACACTGAAGCTTTCTTT. The chain couples TRBV10-2 to TRBJ1-1; tentative D call: TRBD1 (6 bases). Per germline, CDR1 WSHSY and CDR2 SAAADI. The ends were cut back, 5 bases at V and 1 base at J, with 17 bases in the middle. The CDR3 runs to 16 residues.

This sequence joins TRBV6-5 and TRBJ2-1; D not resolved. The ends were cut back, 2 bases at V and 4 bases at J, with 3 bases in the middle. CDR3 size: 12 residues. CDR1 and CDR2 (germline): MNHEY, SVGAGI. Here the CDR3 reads CASSYRYNEQFF. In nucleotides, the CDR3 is TGTGCCAGCAGTTACAGGTACAATGAGCAGTTCTTC.

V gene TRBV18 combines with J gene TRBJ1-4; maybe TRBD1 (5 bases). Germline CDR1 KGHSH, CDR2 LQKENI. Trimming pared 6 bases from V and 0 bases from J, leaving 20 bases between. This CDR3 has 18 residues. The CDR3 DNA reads TGTGCCAGCTCCCACGACAGAGCCATAGTTTCAACTAATGAAAAACTGTTTTTT. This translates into CASSHDRAIVSTNEKLFF.

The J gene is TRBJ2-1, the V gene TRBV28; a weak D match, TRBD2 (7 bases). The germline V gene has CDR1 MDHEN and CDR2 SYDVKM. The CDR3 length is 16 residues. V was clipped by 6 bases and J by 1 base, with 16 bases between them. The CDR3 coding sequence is TGTGCCAGCAGCCAAACAGGGAGGGCTTCCTACAATGAGCAGTTCTTC. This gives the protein CASSQTGRASYNEQFF.

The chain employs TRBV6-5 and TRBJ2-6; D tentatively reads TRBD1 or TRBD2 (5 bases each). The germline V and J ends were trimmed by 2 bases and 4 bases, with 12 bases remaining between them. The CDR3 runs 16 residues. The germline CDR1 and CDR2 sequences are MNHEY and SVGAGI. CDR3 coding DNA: TGTGCCAGCAGTTACCGAGGGGTGGCGGGGGCCAACGTCCTGACTTTC. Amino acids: CASSYRGVAGANVLTF.

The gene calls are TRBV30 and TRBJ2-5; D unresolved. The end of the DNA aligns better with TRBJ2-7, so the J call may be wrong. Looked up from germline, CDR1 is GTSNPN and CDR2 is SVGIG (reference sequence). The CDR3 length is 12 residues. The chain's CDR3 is CAWSSSLPEQYF. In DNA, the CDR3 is TGTGCCTGGAGTTCTTCTTTGCCCGAGCAGTACTTC.

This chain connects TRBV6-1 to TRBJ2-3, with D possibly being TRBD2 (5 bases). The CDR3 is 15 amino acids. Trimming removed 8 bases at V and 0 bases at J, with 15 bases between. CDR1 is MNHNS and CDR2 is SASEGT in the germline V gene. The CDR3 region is CASSPREGSTDTQYF. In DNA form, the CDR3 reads TGTGCCAGCTCCCCCCGGGAAGGGAGCACAGATACGCAGTATTTT.

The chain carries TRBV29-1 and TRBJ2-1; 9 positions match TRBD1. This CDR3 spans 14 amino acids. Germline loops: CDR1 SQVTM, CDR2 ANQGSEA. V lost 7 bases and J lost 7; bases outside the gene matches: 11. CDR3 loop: CSGIGTGMWNEQFF. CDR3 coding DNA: TGCAGCGGGATCGGGACAGGGATGTGGAATGAGCAGTTCTTC.

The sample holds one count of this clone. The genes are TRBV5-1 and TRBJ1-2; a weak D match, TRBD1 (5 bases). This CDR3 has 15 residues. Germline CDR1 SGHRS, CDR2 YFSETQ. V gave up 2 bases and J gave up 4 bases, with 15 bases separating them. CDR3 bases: TGCGCCAGCAGCTTAGGGACTCCCCGGGGCTATGGCTACACCTTC. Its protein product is CASSLGTPRGYGYTF.

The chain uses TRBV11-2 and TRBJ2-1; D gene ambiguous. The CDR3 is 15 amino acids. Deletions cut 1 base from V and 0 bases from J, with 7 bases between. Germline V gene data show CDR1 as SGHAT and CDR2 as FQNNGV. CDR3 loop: CASSLGRRSYNEQFF. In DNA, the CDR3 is TGTGCCAGCAGCTTAGGGCGACGCTCCTACAATGAGCAGTTCTTC.

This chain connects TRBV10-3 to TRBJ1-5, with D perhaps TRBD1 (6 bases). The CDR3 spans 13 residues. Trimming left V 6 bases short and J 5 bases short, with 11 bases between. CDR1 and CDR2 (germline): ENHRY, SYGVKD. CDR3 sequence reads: CAIRPGEDQPQHF. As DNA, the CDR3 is TGTGCCATCAGGCCAGGGGAGGATCAGCCCCAGCATTTT.

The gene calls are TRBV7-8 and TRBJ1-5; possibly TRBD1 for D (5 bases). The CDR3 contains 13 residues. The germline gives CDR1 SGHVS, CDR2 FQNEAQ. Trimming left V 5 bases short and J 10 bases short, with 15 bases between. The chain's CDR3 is CASSRRGQGPQHF. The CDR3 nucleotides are TGTGCCAGCAGCCGTAGGGGTCAGGGACCCCAGCATTTT.

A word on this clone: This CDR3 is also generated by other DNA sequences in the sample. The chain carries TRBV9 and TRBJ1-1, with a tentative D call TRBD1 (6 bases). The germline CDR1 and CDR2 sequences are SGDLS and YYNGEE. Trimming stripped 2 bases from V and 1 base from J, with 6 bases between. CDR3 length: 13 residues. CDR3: CASSVRGNTEAFF. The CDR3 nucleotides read TGTGCCAGCAGCGTCAGGGGGAACACTGAAGCTTTCTTT. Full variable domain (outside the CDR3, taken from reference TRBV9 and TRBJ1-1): DSGVTQTPKHLITATGQRVTLRCSPRSGDLSVYWYQQSLDQGLQFLIQYYNGEERAKGNILERFSAQQFPDLHSELNLSSLELGDSALYFCASSVRGNTEAFFGQGTRLTVV.

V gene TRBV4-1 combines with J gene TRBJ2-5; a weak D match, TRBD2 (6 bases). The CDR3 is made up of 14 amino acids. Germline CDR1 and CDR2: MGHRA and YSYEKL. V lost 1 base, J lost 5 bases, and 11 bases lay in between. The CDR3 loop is CASSQVAGRETQYF. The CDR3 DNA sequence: TGCGCCAGCAGCCAAGTGGCAGGGAGGGAGACCCAGTACTTC.

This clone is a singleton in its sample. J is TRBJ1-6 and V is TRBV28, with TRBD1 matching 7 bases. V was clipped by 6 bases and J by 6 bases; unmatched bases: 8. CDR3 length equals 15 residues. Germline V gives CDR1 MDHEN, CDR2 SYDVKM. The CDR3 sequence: CASRTPTGTNSPLHF. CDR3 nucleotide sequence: TGTGCCAGCAGAACCCCGACAGGGACTAATTCACCCCTCCACTTT.